The clone carrying this TCR beta chain was seen at least ten times. What it binds is not known. Amplification from RNA transcripts yielded the TCR beta CDR3 regions. HTBI-primed RT-PCR formed the first round, and a multiplex PCR formed the second. Each CDR3 protein is one row after TCRdb ran MiXCR on the multiplex PCR reads. In the table there are about 1.2 million distinct CDR3 sequences, about 35% of which are singletons. The sample originates from a study of Graves' ophthalmopathy and Graves' hyperthyroidism. V was clipped by 6 bases and J by 3 bases, with 21 bases between them. The CDR3 spans 15 residues. CDR1 and CDR2 (germline): DFQATT, SNEGSKA (reference sequence). Study findings and constraints: Appearing in blood as well were most expanded thyroid clonotypes above 0.001 frequency. Ophthalmopathy and stable hyperthyroidism were discriminated by a 13-signature model, with approximately 88% sensitivity and nearly 84% specificity.

Other autoimmune disease, uncontrolled infection, pregnancy and lactation led to exclusion. What was sequenced was peripheral blood or thyroid tissue (not recorded which). The source of this sequence is an adult man with Graves' hyperthyroidism. The chain couples TRBV20-1 to TRBJ2-7, with D perhaps being TRBD1 or TRBD2 (5 bases each). The DNA for the CDR3 is TGCAGTGCCTACTCTGGGACCAGGGCGGGCTACGAGCAGTACTTC. This codes for CSAYSGTRAGYEQYF.